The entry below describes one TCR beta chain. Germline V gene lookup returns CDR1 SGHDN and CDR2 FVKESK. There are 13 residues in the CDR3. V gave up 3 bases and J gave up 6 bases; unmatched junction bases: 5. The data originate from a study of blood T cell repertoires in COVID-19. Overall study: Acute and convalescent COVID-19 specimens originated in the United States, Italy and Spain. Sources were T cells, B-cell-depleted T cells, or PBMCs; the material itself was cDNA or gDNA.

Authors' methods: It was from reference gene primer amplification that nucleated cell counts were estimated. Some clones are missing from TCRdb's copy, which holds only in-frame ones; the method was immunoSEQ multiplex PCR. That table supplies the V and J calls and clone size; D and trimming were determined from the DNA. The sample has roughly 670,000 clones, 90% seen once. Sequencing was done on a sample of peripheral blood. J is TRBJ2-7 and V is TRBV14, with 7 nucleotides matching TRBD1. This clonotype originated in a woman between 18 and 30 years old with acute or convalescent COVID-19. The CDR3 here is CASSHNRGGEQYF. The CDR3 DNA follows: TGTGCCAGCAGCCACAACAGGGGCGGCGAGCAGTACTTC.